A selection of T cell receptor beta chains follows, all from one sample in a study of vaccination and CD4 T cells after COVID-19. Each CDR3 protein gets one entry after TCRdb re-called the PCR reads with MiXCR. This table has under 20,000 distinct CDR3 sequences, under 55% appearing once. No antigen is known for these receptors. This specimen was CD4+ T cells from blood, cultured in vitro, taken before SARS-CoV-2 vaccination. All receptors come from a human donor who had recovered from COVID-19. Both conserved end residues are part of each CDR3. Each record gives: J gene, V gene, CDR3 protein.

J gene: TRBJ2-7; V gene: TRBV19; CDR3 protein: CATRRGAWQYF
J gene: TRBJ2-7; V gene: TRBV12-3/TRBV12-4; CDR3 protein: CASSSTLANGEQYF
J gene: TRBJ2-3; V gene: TRBV28; CDR3 protein: CASSLGGSTDTQYF
J gene: TRBJ2-3; V gene: TRBV6-1; CDR3 protein: CASRAIAGEVDTQYF
J gene: TRBJ1-5; V gene: TRBV11-2; CDR3 protein: CASSLTGTGMSNQPQHF
J gene: TRBJ1-5; V gene: TRBV6-2/TRBV6-3; CDR3 protein: CASSPLDRERQPQHF
J gene: TRBJ1-6; V gene: TRBV20-1; CDR3 protein: CSARERQTYNSPLHF
J gene: TRBJ1-5; V gene: TRBV11-2; CDR3 protein: CASSTGTASSNQPQHF
J gene: TRBJ2-2; V gene: TRBV7-9; CDR3 protein: CASSPLRDNTGELFF
J gene: TRBJ2-1; V gene: TRBV20-1; CDR3 protein: CSARRTSGGPSSYNEQFF
J gene: TRBJ2-3; V gene: TRBV20-1; CDR3 protein: CSARDRTDTQYF
J gene: TRBJ1-1; V gene: TRBV6-1; CDR3 protein: CASTRSTGNTEAFF
J gene: TRBJ2-7; V gene: TRBV14; CDR3 protein: CASSQVGQGLGEQYF
J gene: TRBJ1-1; V gene: TRBV5-1; CDR3 protein: CASSLGDGRMNTEAFF
J gene: TRBJ2-2; V gene: TRBV27; CDR3 protein: CASRSRAGELFF
J gene: TRBJ2-5; V gene: TRBV27; CDR3 protein: CASRKWGLAGETQYF
J gene: TRBJ1-5; V gene: TRBV30; CDR3 protein: CAWSVFGQGPQPQHF
J gene: TRBJ1-1; V gene: TRBV19; CDR3 protein: CASSPRQGPGTEAFF
J gene: TRBJ1-1; V gene: TRBV6-2/TRBV6-3; CDR3 protein: CASRGLGVNTEVFF
J gene: TRBJ2-5; V gene: TRBV7-9; CDR3 protein: CASSLVVGVRRIETQYF
J gene: TRBJ1-1; V gene: TRBV27; CDR3 protein: CASSLRRDPYTEAFF
J gene: TRBJ1-6; V gene: TRBV10-3; CDR3 protein: CAISEEQGLENSPLHF
J gene: TRBJ2-5; V gene: TRBV10-2; CDR3 protein: CASSESGLFQETQYF
J gene: TRBJ1-1; V gene: TRBV10-3; CDR3 protein: CAIVSSLGSMNTEAFF
J gene: TRBJ1-1; V gene: TRBV7-2; CDR3 protein: CASSFSSGQSEAFF
J gene: TRBJ1-6; V gene: TRBV6-2/TRBV6-3; CDR3 protein: CASSNGGVGNSPLHF
J gene: TRBJ1-2; V gene: TRBV7-9; CDR3 protein: CASSSAERGYTF
J gene: TRBJ1-2; V gene: TRBV6-1; CDR3 protein: CASWGGAGYTF
J gene: TRBJ2-1; V gene: TRBV20-1; CDR3 protein: CSASGSSYNEQFF
J gene: TRBJ2-7; V gene: TRBV7-2; CDR3 protein: CASSPTGQLYEQYF
J gene: TRBJ2-1; V gene: TRBV18; CDR3 protein: CASSPGTPHNEQFF
J gene: TRBJ2-1; V gene: TRBV7-3; CDR3 protein: CASSPGRGIYNEQFF
J gene: TRBJ2-2; V gene: TRBV19; CDR3 protein: CASSMVQGNTGELFF
J gene: TRBJ1-5; V gene: TRBV19; CDR3 protein: CASSFPGGDQPQHF
J gene: TRBJ1-2; V gene: TRBV27; CDR3 protein: CASSLLGTAYGYTF
J gene: TRBJ1-6; V gene: TRBV25-1; CDR3 protein: CASSEFHDSPLHF
J gene: TRBJ1-1; V gene: TRBV7-3; CDR3 protein: CASSLGPGGTTEAFF
J gene: TRBJ2-5; V gene: TRBV20-1; CDR3 protein: CSAREMISGSNAPETQYF
J gene: TRBJ1-5; V gene: TRBV27; CDR3 protein: CAGSPEYSNQPQHF
J gene: TRBJ2-7; V gene: TRBV7-3; CDR3 protein: CASRGIIAGAAYEQYF
J gene: TRBJ1-1; V gene: TRBV19; CDR3 protein: CASSFRTAGMAEAFF
J gene: TRBJ1-2; V gene: TRBV20-1; CDR3 protein: CSATGSGGYTF
J gene: TRBJ2-7; V gene: TRBV28; CDR3 protein: CASSVNYEQYF
J gene: TRBJ2-5; V gene: TRBV7-2; CDR3 protein: CASRLAGAQYF
J gene: TRBJ1-2; V gene: TRBV6-2/TRBV6-3; CDR3 protein: CASSNGGRLTNYGYTF
J gene: TRBJ2-7; V gene: TRBV7-9; CDR3 protein: CASSWTSGRNHEQYF
J gene: TRBJ2-5; V gene: TRBV28; CDR3 protein: CASTSAGLGAETQYF
J gene: TRBJ2-7; V gene: TRBV19; CDR3 protein: CASSIGTGGSKYEQYF
J gene: TRBJ2-1; V gene: TRBV15; CDR3 protein: CATSRGGGTGHEQFF
J gene: TRBJ1-1; V gene: TRBV30; CDR3 protein: CAWRDTEAFF
J gene: TRBJ2-5; V gene: TRBV20-1; CDR3 protein: CSARASGQETQYF
J gene: TRBJ1-2; V gene: TRBV7-2; CDR3 protein: CARRDRGLNGYTF
J gene: TRBJ1-2; V gene: TRBV11-2; CDR3 protein: CASSQTTNYGYTF
J gene: TRBJ2-7; V gene: TRBV27; CDR3 protein: CASMLDPRYEQYF
J gene: TRBJ2-1; V gene: TRBV12-3/TRBV12-4; CDR3 protein: CASSLTASGRAWNEQFF
J gene: TRBJ1-2; V gene: TRBV5-1; CDR3 protein: CASSPVGGREYGYTF
J gene: TRBJ1-1; V gene: TRBV6-1; CDR3 protein: CASSRAYMNTEAFF
J gene: TRBJ1-5; V gene: TRBV19; CDR3 protein: CASSKEGMINQPQHF
J gene: TRBJ1-1; V gene: TRBV7-2; CDR3 protein: CASSSQTGMNTEAFF
J gene: TRBJ2-3; V gene: TRBV20-1; CDR3 protein: CSARAGASTDTQYF